What follows is one T cell receptor (beta chain) and its context. Its target is unknown. This specimen comes from a study of post-analysis software for immune sequencing data. General study results and limits: TRBV5-6, TRBV5-1 and TRBV20-1 belonged to a set of roughly 5 TRBV segments that were more frequent in patients than controls.

From germline, CDR1 is SGHRS and CDR2 YFSETQ. The CDR3 consists of 14 residues. Trimming at V came to 3 bases and at J to 5 bases, leaving 4 bases not matched to a gene. Unique molecular identifiers were present in the TCR beta cDNA libraries. TCRdb called the PCR reads again in MiXCR, with one record for every CDR3 protein. The table lists about half a million distinct CDR3 sequences, 30% to 40% of them singletons, with 6% in the top ten. This rearrangement joins TRBV5-1 to TRBJ2-3; 9 nucleotides line up with TRBD1. This clonotype was sampled from a girl aged 2 to 17 with multiple sclerosis. Sequenced sample: blood. The CDR3: CASSSGTGRDTQYF. CDR3 nucleotides: TGCGCCAGCAGCTCCGGGACAGGGAGAGATACGCAGTATTTT.